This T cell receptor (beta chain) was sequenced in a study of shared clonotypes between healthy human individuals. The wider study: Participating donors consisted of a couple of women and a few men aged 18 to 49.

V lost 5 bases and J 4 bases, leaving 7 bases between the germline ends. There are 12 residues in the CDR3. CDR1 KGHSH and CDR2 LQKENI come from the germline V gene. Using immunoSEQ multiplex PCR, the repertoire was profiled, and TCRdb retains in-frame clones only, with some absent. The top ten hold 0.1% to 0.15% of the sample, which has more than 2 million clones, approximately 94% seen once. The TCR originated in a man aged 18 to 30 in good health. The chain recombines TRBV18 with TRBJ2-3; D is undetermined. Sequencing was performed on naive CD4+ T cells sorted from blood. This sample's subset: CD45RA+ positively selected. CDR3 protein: CASSSSSDTQYF. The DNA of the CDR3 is TGTGCCAGCTCATCGAGTTCAGATACGCAGTATTTT. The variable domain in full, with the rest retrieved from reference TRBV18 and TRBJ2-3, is NAGVMQNPRHLVRRRGQEARLRCSPMKGHSHVYWYRQLPEEGLKFMVYLQKENIIDESGMPKERFSAEFPKEGPSILRIQQVVRGDSAAYFCASSSSSDTQYFGPGTRLTVL.